This TCR beta chain was sequenced in a study of T cells in Graves' hyperthyroidism and ophthalmopathy (dated by TCRdb to about 2019). Background for the entire study: Peripheral blood samples were taken at initial diagnosis, before any treatment was given. Once sampling was done, hyperthyroidism patients were given methimazole at a starting dose of 30 mg daily, whereas ophthalmopathy patients were given high-dose intravenous methylprednisolone. The 75 to 100 discovery patients were randomly split 7:3 into training and test sets. The paper describes TCR Vbeta CDR3 sequencing of about 140 peripheral blood samples, made up of some 42 ophthalmopathy patients, roughly 75 hyperthyroidism patients and approximately 17 progressor patients. Whether ophthalmopathy could be predicted prospectively was tested in an independent validation cohort made up of under 20 hyperthyroidism patients plus 17 patients who later progressed to ophthalmopathy. In addition, the study compared T-cell repertoires in thyroid tissue and in blood from about 6 Graves' hyperthyroidism patients. A discovery cohort of about 95 patients, 43 with Graves' ophthalmopathy and more than 55 with stable Graves' hyperthyroidism, was used to find distinguishing TCR V-J signatures. Broad study findings and their caveats: During validation, the model predicted progression to ophthalmopathy a median of around six months ahead of onset, with almost 71% sensitivity and about 75% specificity. Blood samples also contained most of the expanded thyroid clonotypes (frequency above 0.001), which suggests that blood repertoires may reflect thyroid immune responses. Ophthalmopathy was separated from stable hyperthyroidism by a 13 V-J signature model, with around 90% sensitivity and 81% to 82% specificity obtained in cross-validation and 80%/75% obtained in testing. No statistical method was used to fix the sample size in advance, and group allocation was not hidden from the investigators.

Stable Graves' hyperthyroidism was defined as no progression to ophthalmopathy during 18 months of follow-up. Hyperthyroidism patients were newly diagnosed, with disease duration under 2 months, and aged 18 to 65 years. Patients with uncontrolled infections, other autoimmune diseases, pregnancy or lactation were excluded. Clinical symptoms, serum thyroxine and TRAb, thyroid ultrasound, and orbital computed tomography formed the basis for the diagnoses. PBMCs were isolated from 7.5 to 10 ml of fresh peripheral blood by Ficoll-Paque density gradient centrifugation. Total RNA was extracted with Trizol reagent, and quality was checked on an Agilent 2100 Bioanalyzer. This clonotype was detected many times. Its antigen target is currently unknown. Nothing much larger sits one base from this clone, and base qualities are not available. The TCR beta CDR3 regions were amplified from the RNA transcripts. A first-round RT-PCR of the TCR CDR3 used the HTBI primer set with the Qiagen OneStep RT-PCR kit. Libraries were constructed in a second round of multiplex PCR, after which size selection and purification were carried out. The libraries were sequenced on an Illumina HiSeq2000 using paired-end 100 bp reads. The published analysis was carried out like this. Raw data were processed with SOAPnuke, discarding reads with adapters, uncalled bases, mean Phred below 15, or no exact constant-primer or identifier match. COPE v1.2.5 was used to merge the high-quality paired reads, and each unique nucleotide sequence was defined as a clonotype. MiTCR v1.1 was used to align clonotypes to the IMGT TRBV, TRBD and TRBJ reference segments. Only V-J combinations with frequency above 0.0001, covering 99% to 99.2% of repertoires, were analysed. A TCS score was defined as the ratio between F50 (clonal expansion) and ExV (chaos), using BLOSUM62-based TCRdist between CDR3 peptides within each V-J. Welch's t-statistics and random forest reduced approximately 520 V-J features to under 15, which were used in a naive Bayes classifier (R e1071). The raw public data were reprocessed by TCRdb itself: fastp quality trimming at Q25, MiXCR clonotype calling, in-frame beta chains only. Rows merge per CDR3 protein into single entries with the most common DNA and genes. The V and J calls, along with clone size, are taken from TCRdb and not from the paper's own processing. For this sample there are about 740,000 distinct CDR3 sequences; 12% to 15% appear just once. The ten largest clonotypes hold 9.5% to 13% of the sample.

V lost 1 base and J lost 3 bases, and the count of bases not matched to a germline gene is 9. Measured from the cysteine to the phenylalanine, the CDR3 is 17 residues long. Only the CDR3 region is kept as DNA, spanning 51 bases read in frame from base 1. The germline V gene encodes CDR1 DFQATT and CDR2 SNEGSKA (reference sequence). The clonotype comes from a woman between 18 and 29 years old with Graves' hyperthyroidism. The sequence is built from TRBV20-1 and TRBJ2-1; TRBD2 lines up with 10 middle nucleotides. The source material was blood. The DNA is as follows: TGCAGTGCTAGAGTTGCTAGCGGGAGTACTCTCTACAATGAGCAGTTCTTC. Its coded protein is CSARVASGSTLYNEQFF.